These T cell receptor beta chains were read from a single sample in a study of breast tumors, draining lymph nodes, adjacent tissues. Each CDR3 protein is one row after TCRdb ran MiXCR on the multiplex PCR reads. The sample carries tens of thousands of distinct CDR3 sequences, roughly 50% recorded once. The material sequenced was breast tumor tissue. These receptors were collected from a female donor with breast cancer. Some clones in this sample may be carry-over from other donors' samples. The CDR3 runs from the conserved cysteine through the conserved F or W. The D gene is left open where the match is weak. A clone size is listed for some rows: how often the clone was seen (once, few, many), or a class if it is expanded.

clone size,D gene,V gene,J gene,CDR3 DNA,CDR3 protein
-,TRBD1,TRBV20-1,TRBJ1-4,TGCAGTGCTAGTTGGGACAGGGGGAGGGAACTGTTTTTT,CSASWDRGRELFF
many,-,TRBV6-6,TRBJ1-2,TGTGCCAGCAGTTACTCGAGCGGCTTCGATGGCTACACCTTC,CASSYSSGFDGYTF
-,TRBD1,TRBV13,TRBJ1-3,TGTGCCAGCAGCCCACCTGGACAGGACTCTGGAAACACCATATATTTT,CASSPPGQDSGNTIYF
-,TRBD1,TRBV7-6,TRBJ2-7,TGTGCCAGCAGCGACCGGGACAGGGGAGCCTACGAGCAGTACTTC,CASSDRDRGAYEQYF
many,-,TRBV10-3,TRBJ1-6,TGTGCCATCAGTGAGTCCCTAACGGTTTCACCCCTCCACTTT,CAISESLTVSPLHF
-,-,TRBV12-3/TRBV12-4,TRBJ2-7,TGTGCCAGCAGTGTAGGCAACGAGCAGTACTTC,CASSVGNEQYF
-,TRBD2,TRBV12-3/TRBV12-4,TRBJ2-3,TGTGCCAGCAGTCTCAGCGGGGGCACAGATACGCAGTATTTT,CASSLSGGTDTQYF
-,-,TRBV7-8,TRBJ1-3,TGTGCCAGCAGCTTGGGGGGCTCTGGAAACACCATATATTTT,CASSLGGSGNTIYF
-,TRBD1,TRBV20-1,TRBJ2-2,TGCAGTGCTAGAAAACAGGGGGCGCCGGGGGAGCTGTTTTTT,CSARKQGAPGELFF
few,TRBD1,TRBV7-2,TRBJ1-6,TGTGCCAGCAGTCCAGGGGGCAGCGGTTCACCCCTCCACTTT,CASSPGGSGSPLHF
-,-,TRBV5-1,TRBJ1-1,TGCGCCAGCAGCCTTGGACGGCCGGGATCTGAAGCTTTCTTT,CASSLGRPGSEAFF
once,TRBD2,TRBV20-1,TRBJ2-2,TGCAGTGCTAGAGATAGGGGGACTAGCGGGGGGCCGAACACCGGGGAGCTGTTTTTT,CSARDRGTSGGPNTGELFF
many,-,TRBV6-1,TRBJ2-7,TGTGCCAGCAGTGACCCGCGTTTCTACGAGCAGTACTTC,CASSDPRFYEQYF
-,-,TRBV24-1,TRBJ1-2,TGTGCCACCAGTGATTCTGACATCAACTATGGCTACACCTTC,CATSDSDINYGYTF